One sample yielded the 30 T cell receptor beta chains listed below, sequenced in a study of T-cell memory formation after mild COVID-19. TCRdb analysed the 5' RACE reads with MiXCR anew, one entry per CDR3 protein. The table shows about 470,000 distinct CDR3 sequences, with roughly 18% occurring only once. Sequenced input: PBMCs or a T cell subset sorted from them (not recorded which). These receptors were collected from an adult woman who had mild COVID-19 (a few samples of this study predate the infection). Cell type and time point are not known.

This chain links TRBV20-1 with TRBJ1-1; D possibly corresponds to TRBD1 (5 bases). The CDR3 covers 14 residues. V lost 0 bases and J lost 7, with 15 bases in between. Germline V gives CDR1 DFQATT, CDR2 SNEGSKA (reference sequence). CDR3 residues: CSARDPGPWFEAFF. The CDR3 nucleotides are TGCAGTGCTAGAGACCCGGGACCGTGGTTTGAAGCTTTCTTT.

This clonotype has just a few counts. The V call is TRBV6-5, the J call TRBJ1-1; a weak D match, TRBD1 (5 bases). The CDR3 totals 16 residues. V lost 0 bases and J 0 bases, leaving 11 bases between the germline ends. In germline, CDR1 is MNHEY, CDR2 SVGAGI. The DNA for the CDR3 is TGTGCCAGCAGTTACTCGAACCAGGGCCTGAACACTGAAGCTTTCTTT. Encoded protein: CASSYSNQGLNTEAFF.

The CDR3 protein is CASRAGRGEQYF. CDR3 DNA: TGTGCCAGTAGGGCAGGGAGAGGCGAGCAGTACTTC. V gene TRBV19 combines with J gene TRBJ2-7, with D perhaps assigned TRBD1 or TRBD2 (5 bases each). There are 12 residues in the CDR3. The germline V gene encodes CDR1 LNHDA and CDR2 SQIVND (reference sequence). Trimming stripped 6 bases from V and 6 bases from J, with 12 bases between.

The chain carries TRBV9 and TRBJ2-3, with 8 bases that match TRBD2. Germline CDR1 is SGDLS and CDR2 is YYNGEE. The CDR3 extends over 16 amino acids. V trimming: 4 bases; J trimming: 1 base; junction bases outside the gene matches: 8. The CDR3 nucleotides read TGTGCCAGCAGCTCGCACCTAGCGGGTGGCACAGATACGCAGTATTTT. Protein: CASSSHLAGGTDTQYF.

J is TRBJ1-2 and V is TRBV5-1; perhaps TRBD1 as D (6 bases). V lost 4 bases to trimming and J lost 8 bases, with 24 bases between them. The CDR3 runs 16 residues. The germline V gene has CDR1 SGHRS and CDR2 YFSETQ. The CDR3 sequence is CASSPGQSGRWEGYTF. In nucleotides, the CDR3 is TGCGCCAGCAGCCCCGGACAGTCCGGCCGGTGGGAAGGCTACACCTTC.

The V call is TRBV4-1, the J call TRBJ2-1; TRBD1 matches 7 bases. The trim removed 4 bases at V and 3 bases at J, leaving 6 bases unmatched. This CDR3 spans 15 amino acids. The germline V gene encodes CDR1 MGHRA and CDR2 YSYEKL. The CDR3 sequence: CASSRDRDLYNEQFF. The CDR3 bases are TGCGCCAGCAGCCGGGACAGAGACCTCTACAATGAGCAGTTCTTC.

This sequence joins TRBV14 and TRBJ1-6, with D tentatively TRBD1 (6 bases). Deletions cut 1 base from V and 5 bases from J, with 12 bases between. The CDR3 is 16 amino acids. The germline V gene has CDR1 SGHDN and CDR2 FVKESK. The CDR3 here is CASSQADRSNNSPLHF. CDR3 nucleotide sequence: TGTGCCAGCAGCCAAGCAGACAGGTCGAATAATTCACCCCTCCACTTT.

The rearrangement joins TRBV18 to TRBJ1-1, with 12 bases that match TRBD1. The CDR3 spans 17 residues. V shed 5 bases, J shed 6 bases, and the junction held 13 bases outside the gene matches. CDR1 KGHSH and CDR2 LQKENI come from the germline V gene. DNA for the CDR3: TGTGCCAGCTCATCTCGAGTCCCGGGACAGGGGGCATCTGAAGCTTTCTTT. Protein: CASSSRVPGQGASEAFF.

The DNA of the CDR3 is TGCAGCGTTGTGCGGGGCGGGGTCATGAACACTGAAGCTTTCTTT. This codes for CSVVRGGVMNTEAFF. This chain uses TRBV29-1 with TRBJ1-1, with D possibly being TRBD1 (5 bases). Germline values: CDR1 SQVTM, CDR2 ANQGSEA. CDR3 length: 15 residues. V was clipped by 4 bases and J by 0 bases, with 15 bases between them.

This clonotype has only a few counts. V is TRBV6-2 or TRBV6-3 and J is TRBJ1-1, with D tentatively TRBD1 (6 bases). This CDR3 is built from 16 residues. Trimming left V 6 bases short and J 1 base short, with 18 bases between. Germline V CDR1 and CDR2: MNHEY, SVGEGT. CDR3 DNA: TGTGCCAGCAGCCGTCCGGGGGGCCTCGCGAACACTGAAGCTTTCTTT. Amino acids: CASSRPGGLANTEAFF.

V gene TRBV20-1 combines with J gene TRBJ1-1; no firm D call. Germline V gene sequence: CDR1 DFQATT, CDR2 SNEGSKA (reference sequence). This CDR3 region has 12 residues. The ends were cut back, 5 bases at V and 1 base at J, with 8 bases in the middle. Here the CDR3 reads CSAPRSNTEAFF. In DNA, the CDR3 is TGCAGTGCTCCTCGCTCGAACACTGAAGCTTTCTTT.

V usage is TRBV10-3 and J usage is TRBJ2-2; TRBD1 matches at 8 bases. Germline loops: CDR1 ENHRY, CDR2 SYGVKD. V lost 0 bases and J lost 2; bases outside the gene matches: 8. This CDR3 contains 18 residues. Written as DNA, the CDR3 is TGTGCCATCAGTGAGTCGGCCACCGGGACAGGAAACACCGGGGAGCTGTTTTTT. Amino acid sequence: CAISESATGTGNTGELFF.

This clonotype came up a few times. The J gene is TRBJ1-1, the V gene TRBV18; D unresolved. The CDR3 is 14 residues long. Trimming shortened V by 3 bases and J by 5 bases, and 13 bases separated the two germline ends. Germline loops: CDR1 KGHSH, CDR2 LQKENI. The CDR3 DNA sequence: TGTGCCAGCTCACCGTCGGAGGATCGAACTGAAGCTTTCTTT. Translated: CASSPSEDRTEAFF.

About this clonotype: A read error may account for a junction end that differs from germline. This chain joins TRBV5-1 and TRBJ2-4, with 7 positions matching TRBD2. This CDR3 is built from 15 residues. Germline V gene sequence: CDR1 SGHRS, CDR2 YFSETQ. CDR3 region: CASSLAGEAGFRGTF. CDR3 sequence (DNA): TGCGCCAGCAGCTTGGCCGGGGAAGCGGGATTTCGGGGGACCTTC.

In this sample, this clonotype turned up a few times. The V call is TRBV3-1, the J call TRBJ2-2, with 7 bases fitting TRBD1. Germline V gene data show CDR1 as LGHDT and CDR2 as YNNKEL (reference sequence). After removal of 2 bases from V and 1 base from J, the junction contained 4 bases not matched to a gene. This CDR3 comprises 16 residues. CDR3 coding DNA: TGTGCCAGCAGCCAATGGACAGGAGAGAACACCGGGGAGCTGTTTTTT. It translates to CASSQWTGENTGELFF.

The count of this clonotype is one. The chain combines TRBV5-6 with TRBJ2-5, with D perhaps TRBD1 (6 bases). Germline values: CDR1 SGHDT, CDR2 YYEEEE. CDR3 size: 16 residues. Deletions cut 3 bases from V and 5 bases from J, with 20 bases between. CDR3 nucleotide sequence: TGTGCCAGCAGCTCATCCCGGACAGCCAACCGGGAGACCCAGTACTTC. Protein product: CASSSSRTANRETQYF.

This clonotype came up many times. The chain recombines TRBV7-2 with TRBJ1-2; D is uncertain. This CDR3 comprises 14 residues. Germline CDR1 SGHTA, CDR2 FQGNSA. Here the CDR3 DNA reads TGTGCTAGGCGTACCGTGGGGTGGGACTATGGCTACACCTTC. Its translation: CARRTVGWDYGYTF.

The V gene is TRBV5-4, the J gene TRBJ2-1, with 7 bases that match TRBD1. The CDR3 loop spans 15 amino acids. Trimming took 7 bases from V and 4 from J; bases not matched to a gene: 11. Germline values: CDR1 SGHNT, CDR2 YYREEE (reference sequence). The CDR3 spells CASGGPGQIYNEQFF. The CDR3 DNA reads TGTGCCAGCGGGGGTCCGGGACAGATTTACAATGAGCAGTTCTTC.

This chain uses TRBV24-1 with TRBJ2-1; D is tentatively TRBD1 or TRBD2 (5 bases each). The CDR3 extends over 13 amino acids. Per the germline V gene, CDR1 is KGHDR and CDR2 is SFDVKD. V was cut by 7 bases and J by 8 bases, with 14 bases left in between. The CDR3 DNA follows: TGTGCCACCAGCGACACTGGGGGACATGAGCAGTTCTTC. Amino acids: CATSDTGGHEQFF.

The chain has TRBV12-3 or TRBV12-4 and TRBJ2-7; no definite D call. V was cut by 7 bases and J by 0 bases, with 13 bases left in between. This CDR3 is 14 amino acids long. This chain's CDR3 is CASTQRPGSYEQYF. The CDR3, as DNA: TGTGCCAGCACCCAAAGACCGGGCTCCTACGAGCAGTACTTC.

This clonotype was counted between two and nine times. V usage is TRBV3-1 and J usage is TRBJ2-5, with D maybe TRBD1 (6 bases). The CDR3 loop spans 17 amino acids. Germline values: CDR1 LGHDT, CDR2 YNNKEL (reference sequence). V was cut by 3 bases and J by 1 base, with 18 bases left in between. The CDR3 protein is CASSQRAGAILQETQYF. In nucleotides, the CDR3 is TGTGCCAGCAGCCAGAGGGCAGGGGCGATACTCCAAGAGACCCAGTACTTC.

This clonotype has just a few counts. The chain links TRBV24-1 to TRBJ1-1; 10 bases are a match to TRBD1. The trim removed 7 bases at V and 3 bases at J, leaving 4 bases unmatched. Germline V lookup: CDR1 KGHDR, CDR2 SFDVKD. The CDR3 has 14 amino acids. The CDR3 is CATRDRGEDTEAFF. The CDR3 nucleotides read TGTGCCACCAGGGACAGGGGGGAGGACACTGAAGCTTTCTTT.

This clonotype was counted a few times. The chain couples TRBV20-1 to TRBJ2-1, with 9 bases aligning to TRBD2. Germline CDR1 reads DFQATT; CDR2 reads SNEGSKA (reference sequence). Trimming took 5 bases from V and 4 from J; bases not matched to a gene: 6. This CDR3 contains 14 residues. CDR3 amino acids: CSAGLAGIYNEQFF. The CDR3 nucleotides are TGCAGTGCTGGTCTAGCGGGAATTTACAATGAGCAGTTCTTC.

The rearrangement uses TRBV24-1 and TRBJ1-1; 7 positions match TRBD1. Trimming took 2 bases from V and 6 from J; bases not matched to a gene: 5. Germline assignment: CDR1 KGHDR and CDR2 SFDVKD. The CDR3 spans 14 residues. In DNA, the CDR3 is TGTGCCACCAGTGATTCAGGGGGGGGCCCTGAAGCTTTCTTT. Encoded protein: CATSDSGGGPEAFF.

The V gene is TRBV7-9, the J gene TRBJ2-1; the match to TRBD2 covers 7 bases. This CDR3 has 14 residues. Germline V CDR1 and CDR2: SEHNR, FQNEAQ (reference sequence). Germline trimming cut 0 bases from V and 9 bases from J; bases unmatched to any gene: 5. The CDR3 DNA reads TGTGCCAGCAGCTTAGCGGCGGAGCGGGGTGAGCAGTTCTTC. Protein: CASSLAAERGEQFF.

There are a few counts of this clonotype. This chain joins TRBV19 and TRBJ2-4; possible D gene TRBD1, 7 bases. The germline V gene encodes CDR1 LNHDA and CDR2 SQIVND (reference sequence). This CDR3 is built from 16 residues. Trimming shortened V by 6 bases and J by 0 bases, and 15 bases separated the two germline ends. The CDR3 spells CASSHPRGVAKNIQYF. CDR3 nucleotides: TGTGCCAGTAGCCACCCCAGGGGGGTAGCCAAAAACATTCAGTACTTC.

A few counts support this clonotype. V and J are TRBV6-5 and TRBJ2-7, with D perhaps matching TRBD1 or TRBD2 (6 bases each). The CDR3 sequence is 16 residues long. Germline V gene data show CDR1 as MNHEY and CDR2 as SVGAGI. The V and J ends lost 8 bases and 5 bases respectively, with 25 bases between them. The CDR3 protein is CASYASAAWGADEQYF. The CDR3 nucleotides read TGTGCCAGCTATGCTTCGGCTGCCTGGGGGGCGGACGAGCAGTACTTC.

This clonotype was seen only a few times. The CDR3 sequence: CATSDWTSGDEQFF. The CDR3, as DNA: TGTGCCACCAGTGATTGGACTAGCGGGGATGAGCAGTTCTTC. V gene TRBV24-1 combines with J gene TRBJ2-1; 12 bases agree with TRBD2. The CDR3 covers 14 residues. Trimming at V came to 2 bases and at J to 8 bases, leaving 0 bases not matched to a gene. Per germline, CDR1 KGHDR and CDR2 SFDVKD.

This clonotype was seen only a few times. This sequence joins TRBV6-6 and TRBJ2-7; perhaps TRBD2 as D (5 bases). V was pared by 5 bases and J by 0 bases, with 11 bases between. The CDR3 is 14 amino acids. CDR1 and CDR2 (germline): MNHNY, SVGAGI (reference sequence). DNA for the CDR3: TGTGCCAGCAGTGCCCCGGGGAGCTCCTACGAGCAGTACTTC. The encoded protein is CASSAPGSSYEQYF.

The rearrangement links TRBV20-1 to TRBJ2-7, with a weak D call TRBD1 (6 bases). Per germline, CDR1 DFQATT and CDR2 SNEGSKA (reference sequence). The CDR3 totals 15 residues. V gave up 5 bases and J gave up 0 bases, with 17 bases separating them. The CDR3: CSAPTLGGSSYEQYF. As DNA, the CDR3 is TGCAGTGCTCCCACGTTAGGGGGTAGCTCCTACGAGCAGTACTTC.